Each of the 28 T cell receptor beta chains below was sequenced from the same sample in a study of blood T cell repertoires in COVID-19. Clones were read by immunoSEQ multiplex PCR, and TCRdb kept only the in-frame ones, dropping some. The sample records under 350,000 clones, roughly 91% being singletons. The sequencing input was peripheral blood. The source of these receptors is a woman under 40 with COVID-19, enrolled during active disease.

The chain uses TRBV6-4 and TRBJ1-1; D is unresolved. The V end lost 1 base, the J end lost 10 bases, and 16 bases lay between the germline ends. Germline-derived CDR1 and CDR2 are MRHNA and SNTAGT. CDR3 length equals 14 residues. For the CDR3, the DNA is TGTGCCAGCAGTGACTGTTGGGCCCTCTTTACAGCTTTCTTT. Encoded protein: CASSDCWALFTAFF.

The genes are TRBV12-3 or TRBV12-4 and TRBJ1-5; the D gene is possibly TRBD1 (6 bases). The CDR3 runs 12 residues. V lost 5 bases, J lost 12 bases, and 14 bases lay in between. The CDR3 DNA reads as TGTGCCAGCAGTCCGACAGGTTGGGACCAGCATTTT. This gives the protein CASSPTGWDQHF.

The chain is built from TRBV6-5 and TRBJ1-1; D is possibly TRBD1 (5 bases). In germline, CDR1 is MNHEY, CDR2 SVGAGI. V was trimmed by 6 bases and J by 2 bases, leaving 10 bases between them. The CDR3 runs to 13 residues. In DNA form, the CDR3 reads TGTGCCAGCAGGCTGGGGCGAAACACTGAAGCTTTCTTT. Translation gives CASRLGRNTEAFF.

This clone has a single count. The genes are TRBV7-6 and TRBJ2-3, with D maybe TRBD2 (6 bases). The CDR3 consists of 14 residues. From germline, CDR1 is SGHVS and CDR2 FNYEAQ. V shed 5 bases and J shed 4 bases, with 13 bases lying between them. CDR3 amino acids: CASSGRTNADTQYF. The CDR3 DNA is TGTGCCAGCAGCGGCCGGACTAATGCAGATACGCAGTATTTT. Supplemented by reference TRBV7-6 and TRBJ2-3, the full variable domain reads GAGVSQSPRYKVTKRGQDVALRCDPISGHVSLYWYRQALGQGPEFLTYFNYEAQQDKSGLPNDRFSAERPEGSISTLTIQRTEQRDSAMYRCASSGRTNADTQYFGPGTRLTVL.

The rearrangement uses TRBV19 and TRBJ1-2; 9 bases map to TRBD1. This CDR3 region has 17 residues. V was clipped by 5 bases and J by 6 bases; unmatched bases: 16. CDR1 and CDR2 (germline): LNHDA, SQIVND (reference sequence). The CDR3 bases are TGTGCCAGTAGTCAATTGGTACAGGGGGCCGAGGCGAATGGCTACACCTTC. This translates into CASSQLVQGAEANGYTF.

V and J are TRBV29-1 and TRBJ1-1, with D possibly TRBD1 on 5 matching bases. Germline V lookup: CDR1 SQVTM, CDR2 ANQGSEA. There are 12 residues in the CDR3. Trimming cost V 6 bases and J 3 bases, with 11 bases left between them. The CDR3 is CSVAQGYTEAFF. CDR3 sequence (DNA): TGCAGCGTGGCGCAGGGTTACACTGAAGCTTTCTTT.

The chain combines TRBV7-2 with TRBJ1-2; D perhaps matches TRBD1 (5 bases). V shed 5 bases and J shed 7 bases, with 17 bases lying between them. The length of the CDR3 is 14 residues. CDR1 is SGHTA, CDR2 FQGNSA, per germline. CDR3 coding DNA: TGTGCCAGCAGCCCGTCGGGACTCTCAAGTGGCTACACCTTC. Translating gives CASSPSGLSSGYTF.

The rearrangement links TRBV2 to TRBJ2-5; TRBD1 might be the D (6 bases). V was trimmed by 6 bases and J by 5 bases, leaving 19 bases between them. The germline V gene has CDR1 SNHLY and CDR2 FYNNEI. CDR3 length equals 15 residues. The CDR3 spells CASRGLQGSWETQYF. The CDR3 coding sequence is TGTGCCAGCAGGGGCCTACAGGGAAGCTGGGAGACCCAGTACTTC.

The CDR3 here is CASSIETSGALYNEQFF. The CDR3 bases are TGTGCCAGTAGTATAGAGACTAGCGGGGCCCTCTACAATGAGCAGTTCTTC. The gene calls are TRBV19 and TRBJ2-1; TRBD2 aligns across 11 bases. Trimming removed 0 bases from V and 3 bases from J; junction bases left unmatched: 4. Per the germline V gene, CDR1 is LNHDA and CDR2 is SQIVND (reference sequence). There are 17 residues in the CDR3. Together with reference TRBV19 and TRBJ2-1, the CDR3 gives the full variable domain: DGGITQSPKYLFRKEGQNVTLSCEQNLNHDAMYWYRQDPGQGLRLIYYSQIVNDFQKGDIAEGYSVSREKKESFPLTVTSAQKNPTAFYLCASSIETSGALYNEQFFGPGTRLTVL.

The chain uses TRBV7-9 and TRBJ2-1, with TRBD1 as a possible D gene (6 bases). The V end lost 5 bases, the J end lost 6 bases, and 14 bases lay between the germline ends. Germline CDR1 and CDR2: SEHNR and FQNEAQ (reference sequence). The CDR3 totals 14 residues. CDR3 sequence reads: CASSQSSGANEQFF. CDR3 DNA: TGTGCCAGCAGCCAAAGCTCAGGGGCCAATGAGCAGTTCTTC.

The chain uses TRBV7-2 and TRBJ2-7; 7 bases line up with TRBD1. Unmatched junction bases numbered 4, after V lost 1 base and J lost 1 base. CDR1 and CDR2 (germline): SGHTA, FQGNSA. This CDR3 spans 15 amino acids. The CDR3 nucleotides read TGTGCCAGCAGCTTAGAACAGGGGCTTTCCTACGAGCAGTACGTC. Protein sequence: CASSLEQGLSYEQYV.

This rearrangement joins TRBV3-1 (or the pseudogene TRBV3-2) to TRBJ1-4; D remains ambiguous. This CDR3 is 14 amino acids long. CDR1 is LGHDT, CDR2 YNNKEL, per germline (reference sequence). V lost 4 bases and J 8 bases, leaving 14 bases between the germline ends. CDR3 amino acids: CASSPPQEREKLFF. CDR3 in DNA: TGTGCCAGCAGCCCCCCGCAAGAGAGGGAAAAACTGTTTTTT.

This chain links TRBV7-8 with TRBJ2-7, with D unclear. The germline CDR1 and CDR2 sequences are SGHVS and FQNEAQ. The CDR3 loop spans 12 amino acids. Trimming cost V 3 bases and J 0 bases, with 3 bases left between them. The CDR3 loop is CASSLSSYEQYV. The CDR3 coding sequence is TGTGCCAGCAGCTTGAGCTCCTACGAGCAGTACGTC.

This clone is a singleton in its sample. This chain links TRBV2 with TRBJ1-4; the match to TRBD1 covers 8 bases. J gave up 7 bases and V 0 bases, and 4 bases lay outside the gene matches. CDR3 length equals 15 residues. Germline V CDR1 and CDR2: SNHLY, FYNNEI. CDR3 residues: CASSEADRVGEKLFF. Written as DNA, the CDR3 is TGTGCCAGCAGTGAAGCGGACAGGGTTGGTGAAAAACTGTTTTTT.

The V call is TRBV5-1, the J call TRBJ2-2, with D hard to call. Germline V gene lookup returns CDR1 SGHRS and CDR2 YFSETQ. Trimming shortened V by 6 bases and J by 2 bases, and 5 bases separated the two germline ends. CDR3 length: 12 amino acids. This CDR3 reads CASTRNTGELFF. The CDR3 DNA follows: TGCGCCAGCACCCGTAACACCGGGGAGCTGTTTTTT.

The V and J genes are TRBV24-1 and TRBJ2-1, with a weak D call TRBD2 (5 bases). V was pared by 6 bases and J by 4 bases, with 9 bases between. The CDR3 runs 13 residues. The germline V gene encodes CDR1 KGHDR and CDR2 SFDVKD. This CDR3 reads CATSPGKYNEQFF. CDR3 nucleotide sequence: TGTGCCACCAGTCCCGGGAAATACAATGAGCAGTTCTTC.

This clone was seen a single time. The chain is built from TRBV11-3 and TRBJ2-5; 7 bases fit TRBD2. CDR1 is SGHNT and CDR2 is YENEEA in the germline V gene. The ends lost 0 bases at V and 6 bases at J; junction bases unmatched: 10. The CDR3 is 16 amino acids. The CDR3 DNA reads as TGTGCCAGCAGCTTAGAGAAGAGGAGGGGAGGGAAGACCCAGTACTTC. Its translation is CASSLEKRRGGKTQYF.

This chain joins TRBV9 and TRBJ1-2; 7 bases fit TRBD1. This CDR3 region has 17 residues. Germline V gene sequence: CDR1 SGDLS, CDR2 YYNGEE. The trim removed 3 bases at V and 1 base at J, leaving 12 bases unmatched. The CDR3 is CASSAFLKDRLNYGYTF. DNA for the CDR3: TGTGCCAGCAGCGCCTTCCTCAAGGACAGGCTTAACTATGGCTACACCTTC.

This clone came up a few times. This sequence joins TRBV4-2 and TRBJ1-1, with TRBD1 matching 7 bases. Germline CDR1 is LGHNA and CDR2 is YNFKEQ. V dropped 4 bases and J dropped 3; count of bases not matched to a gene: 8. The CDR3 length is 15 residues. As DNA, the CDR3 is TGTGCCAGCAGCCCCAGACAGGGCGTAGACACTGAAGCTTTCTTT. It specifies CASSPRQGVDTEAFF.

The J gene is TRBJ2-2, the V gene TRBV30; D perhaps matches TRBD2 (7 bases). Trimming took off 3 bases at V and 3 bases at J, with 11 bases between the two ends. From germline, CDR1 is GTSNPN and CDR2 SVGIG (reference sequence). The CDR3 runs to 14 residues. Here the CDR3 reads CAWRGGGYTGELFF. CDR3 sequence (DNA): TGTGCCTGGAGAGGGGGGGGATACACCGGGGAGCTGTTTTTT. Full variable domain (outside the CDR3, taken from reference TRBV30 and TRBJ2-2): SQTIHQWPATLVQPVGSPLSLECTVEGTSNPNLYWYRQAAGRGLQLLFYSVGIGQISSEVPQNLSASRPQDRQFILSSKKLLLSDSGFYLCAWRGGGYTGELFFGEGSRLTVL.

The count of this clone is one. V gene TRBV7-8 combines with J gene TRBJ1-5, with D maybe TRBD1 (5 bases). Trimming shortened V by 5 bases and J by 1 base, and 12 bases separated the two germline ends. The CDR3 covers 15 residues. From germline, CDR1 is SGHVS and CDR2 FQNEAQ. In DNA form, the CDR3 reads TGTGCCAGCAGCGCAAGCGGGGCGAGCAATCAGCCCCAGCATTTT. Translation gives CASSASGASNQPQHF.

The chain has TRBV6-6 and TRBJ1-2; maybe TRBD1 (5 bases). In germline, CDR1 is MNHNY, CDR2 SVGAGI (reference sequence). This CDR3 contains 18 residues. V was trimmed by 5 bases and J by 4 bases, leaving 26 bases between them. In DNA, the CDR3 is TGTGCCAGCAGTCCCCTAGGGGACTTGGGCTTAGGGATCTATGGCTACACCTTC. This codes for CASSPLGDLGLGIYGYTF.

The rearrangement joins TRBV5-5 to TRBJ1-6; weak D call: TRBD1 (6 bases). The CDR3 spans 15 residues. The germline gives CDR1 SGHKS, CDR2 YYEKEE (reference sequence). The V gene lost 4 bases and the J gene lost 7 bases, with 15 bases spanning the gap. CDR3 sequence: CASSLTDRPNSPLHF. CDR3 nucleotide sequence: TGTGCCAGCAGCCTGACCGACAGGCCGAATTCACCCCTCCACTTT.

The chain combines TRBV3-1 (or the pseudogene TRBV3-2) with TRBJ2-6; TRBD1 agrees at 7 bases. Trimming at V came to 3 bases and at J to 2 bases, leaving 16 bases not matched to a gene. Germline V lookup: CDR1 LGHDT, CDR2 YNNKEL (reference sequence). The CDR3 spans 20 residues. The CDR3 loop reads CASSQYPNRGSLAGANVLTF. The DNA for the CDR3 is TGTGCCAGCAGCCAGTACCCTAACAGGGGATCTTTAGCTGGGGCCAACGTCCTGACTTTC.

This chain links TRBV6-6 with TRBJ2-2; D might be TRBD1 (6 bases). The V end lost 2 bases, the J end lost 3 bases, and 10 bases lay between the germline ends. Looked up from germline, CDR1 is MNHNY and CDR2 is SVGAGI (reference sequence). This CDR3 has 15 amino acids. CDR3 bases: TGTGCCAGCAGTTACGAGACAGGCTACACCGGGGAGCTGTTTTTT. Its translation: CASSYETGYTGELFF.

CDR3 sequence: CASSFGGGGNSPLHF. As DNA, the CDR3 is TGTGCCAGCAGTTTCGGCGGGGGTGGTAATTCACCCCTCCACTTT. The chain carries TRBV28 and TRBJ1-6; perhaps TRBD1 as D (5 bases). The germline V and J ends were trimmed by 3 bases and 6 bases, with 12 bases remaining between them. Germline CDR1 MDHEN, CDR2 SYDVKM. The CDR3 spans 15 residues.

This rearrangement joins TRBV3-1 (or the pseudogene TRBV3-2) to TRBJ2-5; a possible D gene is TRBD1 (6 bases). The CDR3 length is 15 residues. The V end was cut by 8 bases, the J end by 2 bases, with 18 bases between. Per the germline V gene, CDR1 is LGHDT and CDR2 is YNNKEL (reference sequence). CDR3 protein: CASQDSGELQETQYF. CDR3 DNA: TGTGCCAGCCAGGACAGCGGCGAATTACAAGAGACCCAGTACTTC.

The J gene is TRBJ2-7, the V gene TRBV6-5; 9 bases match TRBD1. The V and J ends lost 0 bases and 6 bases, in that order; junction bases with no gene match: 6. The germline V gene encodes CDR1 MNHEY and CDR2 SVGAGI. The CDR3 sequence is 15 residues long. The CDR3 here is CASSYSGQGFGEQYF. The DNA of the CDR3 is TGTGCCAGCAGTTACTCGGGACAGGGTTTTGGCGAGCAGTACTTC.